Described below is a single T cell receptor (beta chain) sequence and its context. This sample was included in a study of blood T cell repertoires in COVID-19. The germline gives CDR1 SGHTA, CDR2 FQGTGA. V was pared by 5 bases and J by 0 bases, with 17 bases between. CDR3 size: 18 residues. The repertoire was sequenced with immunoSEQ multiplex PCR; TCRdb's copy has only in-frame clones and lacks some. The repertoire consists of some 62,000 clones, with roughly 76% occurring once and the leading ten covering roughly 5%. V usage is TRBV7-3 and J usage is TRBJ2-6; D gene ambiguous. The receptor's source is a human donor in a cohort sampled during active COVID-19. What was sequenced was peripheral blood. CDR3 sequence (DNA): TGTGCCAGCAGCCAACAGAAACCAGGCTTCTCTGGGGCCAACGTCCTGACTTTC. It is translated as CASSQQKPGFSGANVLTF.